This T cell receptor (beta chain) comes out of a study of T cell responses to AZD1222 COVID-19 vaccine. This CDR3 has 13 residues. Germline trimming cut 7 bases from V and 4 bases from J; bases unmatched to any gene: 5. Findings and limits, study-wide: The study identified only a handful of AZD1222 recipients as seropositive at baseline. The repertoires were collected only after the peak T cell response. Nearly half of spike-specific TCRs reportedly target unmutated variant regions.

To note about this clone: Its antigen is as yet unknown.

Samples with a second dose at about 4 or about 12 weeks were pooled together. The assay was immunoSEQ multiplex PCR, and TCRdb's table has in-frame clones only and misses some. There are approximately 90,000 clones in the sample; roughly 90% occur only once, and just over 5.5% lies in the top ten. The chain carries TRBV12-3 or TRBV12-4 and TRBJ1-2, with 8 bases lining up with TRBD1. The starting material was peripheral blood, obtained 28 days after the second AZD1222 dose. This clonotype originated in an adult who received the AZD1222 COVID-19 vaccine. The CDR3 bases are TGTGCCAGCAAAATGACAGGGGTCTATGGCTACACCTTC. It yields the protein CASKMTGVYGYTF.